Here is one T cell receptor (beta chain) with its context. This sample is drawn from a study of blood T cell repertoires in COVID-19. Looking at the study overall: PBMCs, B-cell-depleted T cells, or T cells were the source of the cDNA or gDNA that made up the material.

CDR3 length equals 13 residues. Trimming cost V 5 bases and J 5 bases, with 10 bases left between them. CDR1 is SEHNR, CDR2 FQNEAQ, per germline (reference sequence). As originally analysed: It was from reference gene primer amplification that nucleated cell counts were estimated. Generated by immunoSEQ multiplex PCR, the TCRdb table keeps only in-frame clones and is missing some. V, J and clone size reflect that table, while D and trimming were determined from the DNA. The repertoire holds roughly 250,000 clones, 75% to 95% seen once, with approximately 2.5% in the top ten. The chain links TRBV7-9 to TRBJ2-1, with a weak D call TRBD1 (5 bases). Material for sequencing was peripheral blood. This receptor was obtained from a person aged 18 to 35 with COVID-19, enrolled during active disease. The CDR3 protein is CASSERGDNEQFF. The CDR3, as DNA: TGTGCCAGCAGCGAAAGGGGTGACAATGAGCAGTTCTTC.